This TCR beta chain originates from a study of blood T cell repertoires in COVID-19. This clone was observed a single time. Libraries were prepared by immunoSEQ multiplex PCR; TCRdb keeps only in-frame clonotypes and omits some of them. Among under 110,000 clones listed, around 94% were seen once. Sequencing was done on a sample of peripheral blood. This clonotype originated in a man in his forties or fifties with active COVID-19.

CDR3 coding DNA: TGTGCCAGCAGGGGACAGGTCCCCAATCAGCCCCAGCATTTT. Translating it yields CASRGQVPNQPQHF. The chain recombines TRBV28 with TRBJ1-5, with 8 bases lining up with TRBD1. This CDR3 comprises 14 residues. After removal of 6 bases from V and 3 bases from J, the junction contained 4 bases not matched to a gene. Germline-derived CDR1 and CDR2 are MDHEN and SYDVKM.